This T cell receptor beta chain is drawn from a study of control samples from healthy donors and cancer patients. V lost 9 bases, J lost 1 base, and 12 bases lay in between. Germline values: CDR1 WNHNN, CDR2 SYGVQD (reference sequence). The CDR3 runs 13 residues. Profiling relied on immunoSEQ multiplex PCR, and the TCRdb table lists in-frame clones only, not all of them. In the table there are around 150,000 clones, around 88% of which are singletons. The V gene is TRBV10-1, the J gene TRBJ1-1; D may be TRBD1 (5 bases). The sequencing input was blood. The origin of this receptor is a man younger than 35 in good health. The CDR3 region has the DNA TGCGCCAGTGCAGGGTCATGGAACACTGAAGCTTTCTTT. Amino acids: CASAGSWNTEAFF.